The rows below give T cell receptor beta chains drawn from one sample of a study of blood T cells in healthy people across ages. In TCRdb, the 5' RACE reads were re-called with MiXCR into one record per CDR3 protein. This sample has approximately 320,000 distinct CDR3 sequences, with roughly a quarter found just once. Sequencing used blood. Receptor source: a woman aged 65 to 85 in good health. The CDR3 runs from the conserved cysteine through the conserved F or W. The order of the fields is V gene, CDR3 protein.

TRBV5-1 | CASSVPGLETNEQFF
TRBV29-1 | CSVGDVDIQYF
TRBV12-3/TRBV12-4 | CASTLLAGYNEQFF
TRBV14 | CASSQEGRPSGHEQFF
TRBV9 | CASEGAPGANVLTF
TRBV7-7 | CASSLSLNGNTIYF
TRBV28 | CATTMGTDTQYF
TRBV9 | CASSGEAGGPYEQFF
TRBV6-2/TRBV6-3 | CASRSTGALYEQYF
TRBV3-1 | CASSPGRVYTGELFF
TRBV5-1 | CASSADRGYEQYF
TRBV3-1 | CASNLAGGRYFTQYF
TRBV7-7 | CASSLAEQGRDYGYTF
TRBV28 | CASGPRRGSGNTIYF
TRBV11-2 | CASSPAWGFQDAYEQYF
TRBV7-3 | CASSLAQLAGANEQFF
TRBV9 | CASSVAVTLSTDTQYF
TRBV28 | CASHFSNQPQHF
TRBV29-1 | CSVGTGYNEQFF
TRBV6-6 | CASRGGTAERANVLTF
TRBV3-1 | CASSQGYTGELFF
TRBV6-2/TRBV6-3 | CASTSLYNEQFF
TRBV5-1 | CASRYRDTITGELFF
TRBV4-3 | CASSQDPGRGETQYF
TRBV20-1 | CSAPGLGSLTKETQYF
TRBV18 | CASSFGQGNIQHF
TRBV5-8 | CASSLSGSRTTYEQYF
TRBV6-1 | CASSEGSGSQPQHF
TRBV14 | CASSQEPAGASEKLFF
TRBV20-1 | CSAKGGRSTDTQYF